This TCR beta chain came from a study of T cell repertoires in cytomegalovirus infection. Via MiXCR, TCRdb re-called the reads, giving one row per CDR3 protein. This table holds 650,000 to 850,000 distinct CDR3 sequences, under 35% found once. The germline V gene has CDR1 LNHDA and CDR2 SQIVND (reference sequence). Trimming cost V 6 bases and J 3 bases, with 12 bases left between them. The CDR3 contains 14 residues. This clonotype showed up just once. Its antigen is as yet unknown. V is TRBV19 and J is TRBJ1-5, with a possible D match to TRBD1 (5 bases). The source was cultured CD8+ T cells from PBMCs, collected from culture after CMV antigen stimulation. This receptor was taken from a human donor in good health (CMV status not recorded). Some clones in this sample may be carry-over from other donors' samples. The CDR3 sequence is CASRPRDLNQPQHF. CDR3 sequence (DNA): TGTGCCAGTAGGCCTCGGGACCTCAATCAGCCCCAGCATTTT.